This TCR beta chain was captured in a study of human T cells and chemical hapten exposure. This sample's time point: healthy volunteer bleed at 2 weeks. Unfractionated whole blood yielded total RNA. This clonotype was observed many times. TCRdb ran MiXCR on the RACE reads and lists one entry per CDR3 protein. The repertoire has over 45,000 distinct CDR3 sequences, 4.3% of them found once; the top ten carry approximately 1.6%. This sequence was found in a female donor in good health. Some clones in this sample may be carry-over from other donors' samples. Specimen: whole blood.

The CDR3 protein is CATSRDRTAGELFF. CDR3 DNA sequence: TGTGCCACCAGCAGAGATCGGACCGCCGGGGAGCTGTTTTTT. The genes are TRBV15 and TRBJ2-2; D is ambiguous. The V gene's germline CDR1 is LNHNV and CDR2 YYDKDF (reference sequence). V gave up 0 bases and J gave up 6 bases, with 8 bases separating them. This CDR3 has 14 residues.